This T cell receptor beta chain was sequenced in a study of blood T cell repertoires in COVID-19. Across the whole study: Material from acute and convalescent COVID-19 was sourced from the United States, Italy and Spain. Sources were T cells, B-cell-depleted T cells, or PBMCs; the material itself was cDNA or gDNA.

Study processing details: Counts of nucleated cells, estimated from reference gene primer amplification, were obtained. This table comes from immunoSEQ multiplex PCR, and its TCRdb copy is limited to in-frame clones, with some not included. V and J calls and clone size are as listed in that table; D and trimming were resolved from the DNA. The sample carries about 170,000 clones, 85% recorded once. The TCR comes from a woman aged 80 or over with COVID-19, enrolled during active disease. Material: peripheral blood.

The DNA of the CDR3 is TGTGCCACCAGCAGAGAGGGGGCTGAGGGTGGCTACACCTTC. It is translated as CATSREGAEGGYTF. This chain links TRBV15 with TRBJ1-2, with D possibly being TRBD1 (6 bases). Germline V lookup: CDR1 LNHNV, CDR2 YYDKDF (reference sequence). Trimming shortened V by 0 bases and J by 7 bases, and 12 bases separated the two germline ends. The CDR3 consists of 14 residues.